This T cell receptor beta chain appears in the sequencing data of a study of blood T cell repertoires in COVID-19. Germline CDR1 SGHNT, CDR2 YYREEE (reference sequence). The CDR3 totals 14 residues. Between the trimmed V and J ends, which lost 9 bases and 0 bases, there was a span of 13 bases. This table comes from immunoSEQ multiplex PCR, and its TCRdb copy is limited to in-frame clones, with some not included. The sample yields 20,000 to 30,000 clones, over 70% seen once. J is TRBJ1-3 and V is TRBV5-4; possible D gene TRBD1, 5 bases. The sample comprised peripheral blood. The receptor was isolated from a human donor with active COVID-19. The donor label of this sample is uncertain. CDR3 in DNA: TGTGCCACCTACCGACAGCTCTCTGGAAACACCATATATTTT. Its protein is CATYRQLSGNTIYF.